This record concerns one TCR beta chain sequence. The repertoire was sequenced with immunoSEQ multiplex PCR; TCRdb's copy has only in-frame clones and lacks some. This table has a few million clones, around 95% appearing once. The CDR3 is made up of 9 amino acids. Per germline, CDR1 SQVTM and CDR2 ANQGSEA. These data are taken from a study of shared clonotypes between healthy human individuals. Sequencing was performed on naive CD4+ T cells sorted from blood. Subset denoted: CD45RA+ positively selected. This TCR derives from a man younger than 30 in good health. The rearrangement uses TRBV29-1 and TRBJ1-1; maybe TRBD1 (6 bases). The CDR3 is CAGAAEAFF. CDR3 coding DNA: TGCGCAGGGGCTGCTGAAGCTTTCTTT. Full variable domain (rest looked up from reference TRBV29-1 and TRBJ1-1): SAVISQKPSRDICQRGTSLTIQCQVDSQVTMMFWYRQQPGQSLTLIATANQGSEATYESGFVIDKFPISRPNLTFSTLTVSNMSPEDSSIYLCAGAAEAFFGQGTRLTVV.